This T cell receptor (beta chain) was retrieved from a study of blood T cell repertoires in COVID-19. Turning to the study itself: Samples taken during acute and convalescent COVID-19 were collected in the United States, Italy and Spain. Sources were T cells, B-cell-depleted T cells, or PBMCs; the material itself was cDNA or gDNA.

Authors' processing steps: Nucleated cell counts were estimated from reference gene primer amplification. The repertoire was sequenced with immunoSEQ multiplex PCR; TCRdb's copy has only in-frame clones and lacks some. The V and J calls and clone size come from that table; D and trimming were worked out from the DNA. The sample holds tens of thousands of clones; about 86% are singletons and the top ten take roughly 20%. The CDR3 runs to 15 residues. This chain uses TRBV21-1 with TRBJ1-4; TRBD1 reflects the table's D call only, with no check against the DNA. TRBV21-1 is a documented pseudogene. The sample was peripheral blood. This sequence originates from a woman of 80 years or more in a cohort sampled during active or convalescent COVID-19. The CDR3 DNA reads as TGTGCCAGCAGCACCCCAGGGGGCCCTAATGAAAAACTGTTTTTT. Translation gives CASSTPGGPNEKLFF.